These 6 T cell receptor beta chains share one sample of origin, sequenced in a study of CD8 T cells in ankylosing spondylitis. TCRdb fed the 5' RACE reads into MiXCR, producing one record per CDR3 protein. The profile shows about 130,000 distinct CDR3 sequences, around 7% of them singletons. Sequenced: blood, either unsorted or a sorted T cell fraction (not recorded which). These receptors were obtained from a male donor with ankylosing spondylitis or in good health (not recorded which).

V and J are TRBV30 and TRBJ2-7, with 14 nucleotides matching TRBD2. The CDR3 runs to 19 residues. Germline V CDR1 and CDR2: GTSNPN, SVGIG (reference sequence). J gave up 3 bases and V 3 bases, and 16 bases lay outside the gene matches. CDR3 bases: TGTGCCTGGAGCCGGGGGACTAGCGGGAGTACCGAGACGTTCTACGAGCAGTACTTC. This gives the protein CAWSRGTSGSTETFYEQYF.

A note on this clonotype: A much larger clone differs by one base, so this may be a read error. The chain has TRBV24-1 and TRBJ2-2; D tentatively reads TRBD1 or TRBD2 (5 bases each). The germline gives CDR1 KGHDR, CDR2 SFDVKD. The CDR3 runs 15 residues. V dropped 4 bases and J dropped 4 bases, with 12 bases sitting between them. The CDR3 spells CATSDWDASTGELFF. The CDR3 DNA reads TGTGCCACCAGTGACTGGGACGCGAGCACCGGGGAGCTGTTTTTT.

This clonotype was observed at least ten times. CDR3 in amino acids: CASSSLSDYGYTF. The CDR3, as DNA: TGTGCCAGCAGTTCTCTATCGGACTATGGCTACACCTTC. The chain carries TRBV28 and TRBJ1-2; D unclear. V was clipped by 4 bases and J by 3 bases, with 9 bases between them. Germline V CDR1 and CDR2: MDHEN, SYDVKM. This CDR3 region has 13 residues.

The chain has TRBV30 and TRBJ1-5, with TRBD1 as a possible D gene (6 bases). CDR1 and CDR2 (germline): GTSNPN, SVGIG (reference sequence). This CDR3 comprises 16 residues. The V gene lost 8 bases and the J gene lost 1 base, with 21 bases spanning the gap. The chain's CDR3 is CAGLTGHGMSNQPQHF. CDR3 nucleotides: TGTGCCGGCTTAACAGGGCATGGAATGAGCAATCAGCCCCAGCATTTT.

The sample holds many counts of this clonotype. Compared with germline, one end of the junction differs, possibly owing to a read error. The chain carries TRBV20-1 and TRBJ2-7; 8 bases match TRBD2. The germline V gene encodes CDR1 DFQATT and CDR2 SNEGSKA (reference sequence). This CDR3 region has 14 residues. In DNA, the CDR3 is TGCAGTGCAAAGACGGTAGCGGGGCCCTATGAGCAGTACTTC. Amino acids: CSAKTVAGPYEQYF.

The sample holds many counts of this clonotype. The chain joins TRBV5-1 to TRBJ2-2; either TRBD1 or TRBD2 may fit D (5 bases each). The CDR3 length is 16 residues. V was pared by 3 bases and J by 7 bases, with 19 bases between. In germline, CDR1 is SGHRS, CDR2 YFSETQ. The CDR3 coding sequence is TGCGCCAGCAGCTGGGGACCACAACAAAGAAGCGGGGAGCTGTTTTTT. Translated, it gives CASSWGPQQRSGELFF.